The source of this T cell receptor beta chain is a study of T cells in Graves' hyperthyroidism and ophthalmopathy. Germline V gene sequence: CDR1 SGHRS, CDR2 YFSETQ. The CDR3 loop spans 13 amino acids. The V end lost 5 bases, the J end lost 0 bases, and 8 bases lay between the germline ends. The CDR3 regions of TCR beta were amplified from RNA transcripts. Researchers ran a first-round RT-PCR on the TCR CDR3 using the HTBI primer set. A single record per CDR3 protein comes from TCRdb applying MiXCR to the multiplex PCR reads. The sample carries hundreds of thousands of distinct CDR3 sequences, under 15% recorded once. This clonotype came up many times.

Source material: blood. This TCR was sampled from a woman aged 18-29 years with Graves' hyperthyroidism. This chain links TRBV5-1 with TRBJ1-1; tentative D call: TRBD1 (5 bases). In DNA, the CDR3 is TGCGCCAGCAGACGACAGTTGAACACTGAAGCTTTCTTT. The encoded protein is CASRRQLNTEAFF.